Following are 30 T cell receptor beta chains from one sample sequenced in a study of cytomegalovirus exposure and HLA in healthy donors. Primers: 60 Vbeta forward and 13 Jbeta reverse. The repertoire was sequenced with immunoSEQ multiplex PCR; TCRdb's copy has only in-frame clones and lacks some. The sample has about 130,000 clones; 10% to 13% are singletons. Sequenced input: PBMCs. The source is a woman under 30 in good health and CMV-seropositive.

The chain is built from TRBV14 and TRBJ1-1; D gene unclear. This CDR3 region has 12 residues. Germline V gives CDR1 SGHDN, CDR2 FVKESK. Trimming took 2 bases from V and 11 from J, leaving 12 bases between them. CDR3 in DNA: TGTGCCAGCAGCCAAAGTAGTCAATGGGCTTTCTTT. The encoded protein is CASSQSSQWAFF.

This clone has just a few counts. The chain links TRBV7-2 to TRBJ1-5, with D possibly TRBD1 on 5 matching bases. Trimming took off 5 bases at V and 2 bases at J, with 13 bases between the two ends. CDR1 is SGHTA, CDR2 FQGNSA, per germline. The CDR3 runs 15 residues. The CDR3 region is CASSLDAGRNQPQHF. The CDR3 region has the DNA TGTGCCAGCAGCCTTGATGCGGGACGCAATCAGCCCCAGCATTTT.

CDR3 loop: CAWSAARGNTIYF. The CDR3 coding sequence is TGTGCCTGGAGTGCGGCGAGGGGAAACACCATATATTTT. This chain uses TRBV30 with TRBJ1-3; D remains unclear. CDR3 size: 13 residues. V was trimmed by 1 base and J by 4 bases, leaving 8 bases between them. Germline CDR1 is GTSNPN and CDR2 is SVGIG (reference sequence).

The chain couples TRBV7-8 to TRBJ2-3; maybe TRBD2 (6 bases). The V and J ends lost 1 base and 4 bases respectively, with 12 bases between them. Germline V gene sequence: CDR1 SGHVS, CDR2 FQNEAQ. The length of the CDR3 is 15 residues. The CDR3: CASSLVKGGADTQYF. In nucleotides, the CDR3 is TGTGCCAGCAGCTTAGTGAAAGGCGGGGCAGATACGCAGTATTTT.

This chain links TRBV5-1 with TRBJ2-7; 10 nucleotides line up with TRBD1. V lost 4 bases to trimming and J lost 3 bases; unmatched junction nucleotides: 4. The CDR3 spans 14 residues. Per germline, CDR1 SGHRS and CDR2 YFSETQ. The CDR3 DNA reads as TGCGCCAGCAGCCCGGGGACAGGGGTCTACGAGCAGTACTTC. Translated, it gives CASSPGTGVYEQYF.

The chain couples TRBV4-1 to TRBJ2-5, with 9 bases lining up with TRBD2. The CDR3 totals 15 residues. Germline V gives CDR1 MGHRA, CDR2 YSYEKL. Trimming cost V 1 base and J 5 bases; bases outside gene matches: 5. CDR3: CASSQVAGGRETQYF. DNA of the CDR3: TGCGCCAGCAGCCAAGTGGCGGGAGGGCGGGAGACCCAGTACTTC.

This clone was counted a few times. The chain joins TRBV2 to TRBJ2-1, with D possibly TRBD2 on 6 matching bases. V lost 3 bases to trimming and J lost 14 bases, with 11 bases between them. Germline V gene sequence: CDR1 SNHLY, CDR2 FYNNEI. The CDR3 totals 11 residues. The DNA for the CDR3 is TGTGCCAGCAGTGATGAGACTAGGAAGTTCTTC. Its protein product is CASSDETRKFF.

This clone was seen a handful of times. This chain connects TRBV5-6 to TRBJ1-3; D is unresolved. The length of the CDR3 is 16 residues. Germline V lookup: CDR1 SGHDT, CDR2 YYEEEE. Trimming stripped 1 base from V and 0 bases from J, with 11 bases between. The CDR3 coding sequence is TGTGCCAGCAGCTTGAACAGCCCTGCCTCTGGAAACACCATATATTTT. This gives the protein CASSLNSPASGNTIYF. Variable domain in full (rest from reference TRBV5-6 and TRBJ1-3): DAGVTQSPTHLIKTRGQQVTLRCSPKSGHDTVSWYQQALGQGPQFIFQYYEEEERQRGNFPDRFSGHQFPNYSSELNVNALLLGDSALYLCASSLNSPASGNTIYFGEGSWLTVV.

The V call is TRBV20-1, the J call TRBJ2-1; TRBD2 aligns across 7 bases. From germline, CDR1 is DFQATT and CDR2 SNEGSKA (reference sequence). V was clipped by 5 bases and J by 8 bases; unmatched bases: 0. This CDR3 is 10 amino acids long. The CDR3 DNA follows: TGCAGTGCTCTAGCGGATGAGCAGTTCTTC. It is translated as CSALADEQFF.

The chain combines TRBV6-1 with TRBJ2-5, with D tentatively TRBD2 (5 bases). Germline V gene sequence: CDR1 MNHNS, CDR2 SASEGT. The CDR3 has 15 amino acids. V dropped 6 bases and J dropped 5 bases, with 19 bases sitting between them. CDR3 protein: CASSREGLGVETQYF. The CDR3, as DNA: TGTGCCAGCAGCCGAGAGGGCCTCGGGGTGGAGACCCAGTACTTC.

Only a few counts were recorded for this clone. The chain uses TRBV6-6 and TRBJ1-5; D call uncertain. This CDR3 has 13 amino acids. V was pared by 10 bases and J by 1 base, with 11 bases between. Germline V gene lookup returns CDR1 MNHNY and CDR2 SVGAGI (reference sequence). CDR3 region: CATRGASNQPQHF. CDR3 DNA: TGTGCCACCCGGGGTGCGAGCAATCAGCCCCAGCATTTT.

This clone has more than one count but fewer than ten. The V and J genes are TRBV30 and TRBJ2-7, with TRBD1 as a possible D gene (6 bases). Trimming took off 0 bases at V and 3 bases at J, with 12 bases between the two ends. The CDR3 extends over 14 amino acids. CDR1 and CDR2 from the germline V gene are GTSNPN and SVGIG (reference sequence). The CDR3 loop is CAWSVGTKNYEQYF. In DNA, the CDR3 is TGTGCCTGGAGTGTTGGGACAAAGAACTACGAGCAGTACTTC.

This clone was recorded a few times. The rearrangement joins TRBV2 to TRBJ2-7; D perhaps matches TRBD2 (5 bases). Germline CDR1 SNHLY, CDR2 FYNNEI. This CDR3 is built from 11 residues. With 5 bases removed from V and 4 bases from J, the gap between germline ends came to 6 bases. The chain's CDR3 is CASSWEYEQYF. In DNA, the CDR3 is TGTGCCAGCAGTTGGGAGTACGAGCAGTACTTC.

About this clone: The junction and the germline gene differ at one end; a read error may be behind it. The genes are TRBV5-4 and TRBJ1-1; D might be TRBD1 (6 bases). Germline V gene lookup returns CDR1 SGHNT and CDR2 YYREEE (reference sequence). This CDR3 spans 14 amino acids. This chain's CDR3 is CAGSNGGQDPEAFF. CDR3 in DNA: TGTGCCGGCAGTAATGGGGGCCAGGACCCTGAAGCTTTCTTT.

This rearrangement joins TRBV30 to TRBJ1-5; D remains ambiguous. This CDR3 is 15 amino acids long. Trimming pared 2 bases from V and 0 bases from J, leaving 11 bases between. CDR1 GTSNPN and CDR2 SVGIG come from the germline V gene (reference sequence). CDR3 nucleotides: TGTGCCTGGAGTTCCTACGCTTATAGCAATCAGCCCCAGCATTTT. Translation: CAWSSYAYSNQPQHF.

In this sample, this clone turned up many times. The J gene is TRBJ2-3, the V gene TRBV5-6, with 9 positions matching TRBD2. Trimming took 2 bases from V and 4 from J; bases not matched to a gene: 11. This CDR3 has 17 amino acids. From germline, CDR1 is SGHDT and CDR2 YYEEEE. In nucleotides, the CDR3 is TGTGCCAGCAGCTTCCGAATGTCAGCGGGAGGAGCAGATACGCAGTATTTT. Protein: CASSFRMSAGGADTQYF.

CDR3 coding DNA: TGTGCCAGCAGTAAGGAGGGGGCAAATGAGCAGTTCTTC. Its translation: CASSKEGANEQFF. The chain carries TRBV2 and TRBJ2-1; D may be TRBD1 (7 bases). Germline assignment: CDR1 SNHLY and CDR2 FYNNEI. V was clipped by 5 bases and J by 7 bases, with 12 bases between them. The CDR3 is 13 amino acids.

This chain connects TRBV6-4 to TRBJ1-2; D is unclear. Looked up from germline, CDR1 is MRHNA and CDR2 is SNTAGT. The V end was cut by 5 bases, the J end by 4 bases, with 14 bases between. The CDR3 spans 14 residues. This CDR3 is CASSPEERGYGYTF. The CDR3 nucleotides read TGTGCCAGCAGTCCCGAGGAACGGGGCTATGGCTACACCTTC.

The V call is TRBV5-6, the J call TRBJ2-7; 11 nucleotides align to TRBD1. The CDR3 consists of 15 residues. With V trimmed by 2 bases and J by 3 bases, 4 bases remained unmatched. CDR1 and CDR2 (germline): SGHDT, YYEEEE. The DNA for the CDR3 is TGTGCCAGCAGCTTTATAGGGACAGGGGGCTACGAGCAGTACTTC. Translation: CASSFIGTGGYEQYF.

The chain employs TRBV9 and TRBJ2-1; TRBD2 matches 14 bases. The CDR3 loop spans 15 amino acids. Germline V gene sequence: CDR1 SGDLS, CDR2 YYNGEE. Trimming cost V 3 bases and J 9 bases; bases outside gene matches: 5. The CDR3 is CASSAGTSGRIEQFF. The CDR3 DNA follows: TGTGCCAGCAGCGCCGGGACTAGCGGGAGAATTGAGCAGTTCTTC.

The V and J genes are TRBV6-6 and TRBJ1-5; D is unresolved. Germline values: CDR1 MNHNY, CDR2 SVGAGI (reference sequence). The CDR3 length is 11 residues. Trimming shortened V by 2 bases and J by 8 bases, and 4 bases separated the two germline ends. CDR3 DNA sequence: TGTGCCAGCAGTTACGGAGAGCCCCAGCATTTT. Its translation is CASSYGEPQHF.

This clone was observed a few times. The chain joins TRBV6-1 to TRBJ2-7, with D perhaps TRBD2 (6 bases). The CDR3 spans 16 residues. Per germline, CDR1 MNHNS and CDR2 SASEGT. The V end lost 2 bases, the J end lost 4 bases, and 18 bases lay between the germline ends. The CDR3 DNA sequence: TGTGCCAGCAGTGAATCCGGTGCGGGATCCCAATACGAGCAGTACTTC. It specifies CASSESGAGSQYEQYF.

This clone was observed a few times. The chain uses TRBV19 and TRBJ1-1; D gene ambiguous. CDR3 length: 13 amino acids. V gave up 4 bases and J gave up 4 bases, with 10 bases separating them. Germline V gives CDR1 LNHDA, CDR2 SQIVND (reference sequence). Here the CDR3 DNA reads TGTGCCAGTAGTAGGATCGCGGGCACTGAAGCTTTCTTT. This translates into CASSRIAGTEAFF.

This clone has more than one count but fewer than ten. CDR3 bases: TGTGCCAGTAGTATAGGGCGACAGTCGGATGAAGCTTTCTTT. Translating it yields CASSIGRQSDEAFF. This chain connects TRBV19 to TRBJ1-1, with D perhaps TRBD1 (5 bases). V lost 1 base to trimming and J lost 7 bases, with 13 bases between them. The germline V gene has CDR1 LNHDA and CDR2 SQIVND (reference sequence). The CDR3 covers 14 residues.

This clone was counted only a few times. At one end, the junction sequence differs from germline, possibly due to a read error. The chain carries TRBV14 and TRBJ2-7, with D perhaps matching TRBD1 (6 bases). Germline values: CDR1 SGHDN, CDR2 FVKESK. CDR3 length: 15 residues. The CDR3 DNA sequence: TGTGCCAGCAGCCCATTCTCTAACCTGGGGGCCGAGCGGTACTTC. It yields the protein CASSPFSNLGAERYF. Combining the CDR3 with reference TRBV14 and TRBJ2-7 gives the whole variable domain EAGVTQFPSHSVIEKGQTVTLRCDPISGHDNLYWYRRVMGKEIKFLLHFVKESKQDESGMPNNRFLAERTGGTYSTLKVQPAELEDSGVYFCASSPFSNLGAERYFGPGTRLTVT.

This clone occurred a few times. The chain employs TRBV20-1 and TRBJ2-1, with D perhaps matching TRBD1 (6 bases). The germline gives CDR1 DFQATT, CDR2 SNEGSKA (reference sequence). Trimming took 1 base from V and 12 from J, leaving 10 bases between them. This CDR3 has 11 residues. CDR3 bases: TGCAGTGCTAGAGCACTAGGGGGGCAGTTCTTC. The encoded protein is CSARALGGQFF.

The V call is TRBV6-1, the J call TRBJ1-1; TRBD1 matches 7 bases. J was trimmed by 3 bases and V by 6 bases; bases with no gene match: 10. The germline CDR1 and CDR2 sequences are MNHNS and SASEGT. CDR3 length: 15 amino acids. CDR3 DNA: TGTGCCAGCAGGTTAGGGGGCGCCGGGGACACTGAAGCTTTCTTT. Its translation: CASRLGGAGDTEAFF.

This clone has only a few counts. The genes are TRBV2 and TRBJ2-5; 9 positions match TRBD1. V shed 6 bases and J 2 bases; nucleotides not matched to a gene: 4. Germline assignment: CDR1 SNHLY and CDR2 FYNNEI. The length of the CDR3 is 14 residues. CDR3 DNA: TGTGCCAGCAGGACAGACAGGGGGCAAGAGACCCAGTACTTC. Its translation is CASRTDRGQETQYF.

This clone was counted between two and nine times. The chain is built from TRBV4-1 and TRBJ2-5, with D possibly matching TRBD1 (5 bases). Deletions cut 0 bases from V and 5 bases from J, with 10 bases between. Germline CDR1 and CDR2: MGHRA and YSYEKL. The CDR3 is 14 residues long. The DNA of the CDR3 is TGCGCCAGCAGCCAAGATGGGCAGGGCGAGACCCAGTACTTC. Encoded protein: CASSQDGQGETQYF.

This clone has only a few counts. V and J are TRBV4-1 and TRBJ2-1; 8 positions agree with TRBD2. Per germline, CDR1 MGHRA and CDR2 YSYEKL. The ends lost 4 bases at V and 8 bases at J; junction bases unmatched: 13. The CDR3 totals 16 residues. In DNA, the CDR3 is TGCGCCAGCAGCCTTGATAGCGGGGTGAACGGTGATGAGCAGTTCTTC. It yields the protein CASSLDSGVNGDEQFF.